These 16 T cell receptor beta chains were all obtained from the same sample, sequenced in a study of cytomegalovirus exposure and HLA in healthy donors. A multiplex PCR was run with 60 Vbeta primers and 13 Jbeta primers. Some clones are missing from TCRdb's copy, which holds only in-frame ones; the method was immunoSEQ multiplex PCR. The sample has under 200,000 clones, 79% seen once. What was sequenced was PBMCs. These receptors all stem from a woman in her forties or fifties in good health and CMV-seronegative.

The chain combines TRBV7-8 with TRBJ2-2, with D unclear. The CDR3 extends over 13 amino acids. V was clipped by 7 bases and J by 6 bases, with 12 bases between them. Germline V gene sequence: CDR1 SGHVS, CDR2 FQNEAQ. Here the CDR3 reads CASNSAVSGELFF. The DNA of the CDR3 is TGTGCCAGCAACTCCGCGGTATCCGGGGAGCTGTTTTTT. The variable domain in full, with the rest retrieved from reference TRBV7-8 and TRBJ2-2, is GAGVSQSPRYKVAKRGQDVALRCDPISGHVSLFWYQQALGQGPEFLTYFQNEAQLDKSGLPSDRFFAERPEGSVSTLKIQRTQQEDSAVYLCASNSAVSGELFFGEGSRLTVL.

The chain links TRBV5-4 to TRBJ2-6; TRBD2 might be the D (5 bases). There are 18 residues in the CDR3. Trimming shortened V by 5 bases and J by 1 base, and 19 bases separated the two germline ends. CDR1 is SGHNT and CDR2 is YYREEE in the germline V gene (reference sequence). The CDR3 sequence is CASRRAAFRESGANVLTF. In DNA, the CDR3 is TGTGCCAGCAGGCGCGCGGCGTTTAGGGAGTCTGGGGCCAACGTCCTGACTTTC.

This chain joins TRBV4-1 and TRBJ1-6; no reliable D call. The germline V and J ends were trimmed by 0 bases and 4 bases, with 10 bases remaining between them. The CDR3 length is 16 residues. CDR1 is MGHRA and CDR2 is YSYEKL in the germline V gene. CDR3 sequence: CASSQDYDTYNSPLHF. DNA of the CDR3: TGCGCCAGCAGCCAAGACTACGACACGTATAATTCACCCCTCCACTTT.

The genes are TRBV5-1 and TRBJ2-5, with D possibly being TRBD2 (6 bases). The DNA matches TRBJ2-7 better at its end, which makes the J call doubtful. There are 14 residues in the CDR3. In germline, CDR1 is SGHRS, CDR2 YFSETQ. The CDR3 here is CASSLGGVAVEQYF. The CDR3 region has the DNA TGCGCCAGCAGCTTGGGGGGGGTTGCCGTCGAGCAGTACTTC.

The chain is built from TRBV7-9 and TRBJ1-2, with D maybe TRBD1 (6 bases). The CDR3 loop spans 13 amino acids. Trimming cost V 5 bases and J 5 bases, with 12 bases left between them. Germline V gene data show CDR1 as SEHNR and CDR2 as FQNEAQ (reference sequence). The DNA of the CDR3 is TGTGCCAGCAGCGGACAGCAAGCTTATGGCTACACCTTC. Its translation is CASSGQQAYGYTF.

The chain links TRBV7-9 to TRBJ1-4, with 11 nucleotides matching TRBD1. Germline CDR1 and CDR2: SEHNR and FQNEAQ (reference sequence). Losses at the gene ends were 5 bases for V and 8 bases for J; bases not matched to a gene: 7. CDR3 length: 15 residues. Here the CDR3 reads CASSDGTGGREKLFF. In DNA form, the CDR3 reads TGTGCCAGCAGCGACGGGACAGGGGGGAGGGAAAAACTGTTTTTT. Supplemented by reference TRBV7-9 and TRBJ1-4, the full variable domain reads DTGVSQNPRHKITKRGQNVTFRCDPISEHNRLYWYRQTLGQGPEFLTYFQNEAQLEKSRLLSDRFSAERPKGSFSTLEIQRTEQGDSAMYLCASSDGTGGREKLFFGSGTQLSVL.

This clone has more than one count but fewer than ten. The chain is built from TRBV28 and TRBJ1-2; the D is unclear. Germline assignment: CDR1 MDHEN and CDR2 SYDVKM. V was trimmed by 6 bases and J by 1 base, leaving 9 bases between them. The length of the CDR3 is 13 residues. CDR3 amino acids: CASSSTINYGYTF. As DNA, the CDR3 is TGTGCCAGCAGCTCGACAATTAACTATGGCTACACCTTC.

This chain links TRBV28 with TRBJ2-5, with D hard to call. The tail of the sequence fits TRBJ2-7 better, so the J call may be wrong. This CDR3 comprises 12 residues. Germline V gives CDR1 MDHEN, CDR2 SYDVKM. Here the CDR3 reads CASNAPDYEQYF. The CDR3 DNA reads TGTGCCAGCAACGCCCCCGACTACGAGCAGTACTTC.

This sequence joins TRBV27 and TRBJ2-6; maybe TRBD1 (7 bases). Germline V gives CDR1 MNHEY, CDR2 SMNVEV (reference sequence). V was clipped by 6 bases and J by 0 bases, with 15 bases between them. This CDR3 has 17 amino acids. In DNA form, the CDR3 reads TGTGCCAGCAGCCCCAGGGGGGCTAGCTCTGGGGCCAACGTCCTGACTTTC. Amino acids: CASSPRGASSGANVLTF.

This sequence joins TRBV5-6 and TRBJ1-4, with a tentative D call TRBD1 (6 bases). This CDR3 is built from 16 residues. V was cut by 3 bases and J by 7 bases, with 19 bases left in between. Germline V lookup: CDR1 SGHDT, CDR2 YYEEEE. CDR3 sequence (DNA): TGTGCCAGCAGCTCGAAAGGACAGCGAGGCGGTGAAAAACTGTTTTTT. Translating it yields CASSSKGQRGGEKLFF.

Regarding this clone: At one of its ends the junction is not consistent with the germline gene, which may arise from a read error. The V gene is TRBV4-3, the J gene TRBJ1-6; perhaps TRBD1 as D (5 bases). This CDR3 spans 18 amino acids. Germline V gene sequence: CDR1 LGHNA, CDR2 YSLEER. The chain's CDR3 is CASSQDWGSRLPNSPLHF. As DNA, the CDR3 is TGCGCCAGCAGCCAAGATTGGGGCAGTCGATTACCTAATTCGCCCCTCCACTTT.

J is TRBJ1-5 and V is TRBV6-6; TRBD1 is a possible D gene (5 bases). The CDR3 loop spans 16 amino acids. Germline V CDR1 and CDR2: MNHNY, SVGAGI (reference sequence). Trimming removed 2 bases from V and 0 bases from J, with 11 bases in between. CDR3 protein: CASSYPGGNSNQPQHF. CDR3 in DNA: TGTGCCAGCAGTTACCCCGGGGGGAATAGCAATCAGCCCCAGCATTTT.

This chain uses TRBV28 with TRBJ1-5; 7 positions agree with TRBD1. After removal of 2 bases from V and 5 bases from J, the junction contained 3 bases not matched to a gene. The CDR3 extends over 14 amino acids. Germline assignment: CDR1 MDHEN and CDR2 SYDVKM. For the CDR3, the DNA is TGTGCCAGCAGTTTAGGGACAGTTTATCAGCCCCAGCATTTT. Translated: CASSLGTVYQPQHF.

This chain joins TRBV28 and TRBJ1-1; 7 bases are a match to TRBD1. J lost 4 bases, V lost 5 bases, and 10 bases had no gene match. Germline V CDR1 and CDR2: MDHEN, SYDVKM. This CDR3 is built from 15 residues. This chain's CDR3 is CASSQTLQGGTEAFF. The CDR3, as DNA: TGTGCCAGCAGTCAAACCCTCCAGGGGGGCACTGAAGCTTTCTTT.

The chain combines TRBV11-2 with TRBJ1-4; D may be TRBD1 (5 bases). V was trimmed by 3 bases and J by 10 bases, leaving 15 bases between them. Looked up from germline, CDR1 is SGHAT and CDR2 is FQNNGV. The CDR3 runs 14 residues. CDR3 residues: CASSFQRAGGKLFF. Written as DNA, the CDR3 is TGTGCCAGCAGCTTCCAGAGGGCCGGGGGAAAACTGTTTTTT.

The V gene is TRBV18, the J gene TRBJ2-5; D perhaps matches TRBD2 (6 bases). Trimming removed 0 bases at V and 5 bases at J, with 10 bases between. This CDR3 has 14 amino acids. Germline V lookup: CDR1 KGHSH, CDR2 LQKENI. In nucleotides, the CDR3 is TGTGCCAGCTCACCACCGATGGACTATGAGACCCAGTACTTC. This encodes CASSPPMDYETQYF.